This T cell receptor beta chain originates from a study of cytotoxic CD8 clonotypes in ibrutinib-treated CLL (dated by TCRdb to the early 2020s). About the investigation overall: The cohort was composed of ten to eleven relapsed/refractory and roughly 14 treatment-naive patients; IGHV unmutated status was identified in about 17 patients. Cryopreserved peripheral blood mononuclear cells were obtained before treatment, at response, and at either sustained remission or disease progression. Partial responses were observed in 24 patients and complete responses in 2; after a median follow-up of around 64 months, remission was maintained in about 15 patients and progression was observed in approximately 12. Patients were still on ibrutinib when every remission and progressive disease sample was collected. Response samples were taken after a median of approximately eleven months on treatment, ranging from 6 to 36 months. Of the approximately 94 people in the trial, about two dozen had longitudinal samples available. Samples averaged approximately 260,000 productive templates and some 96,000 productive rearrangements.

On a MiSeq, deep resolution sequencing aimed for a depth between 1 in 1 million and 1 in 200,000 T cells, with each clonotype covered approximately 9.8x on average. The immunoSEQ hsTCRB Kit was used to generate TCR beta libraries. The authors processed their data as follows. Data were analyzed with ImmunoSEQ Data Assistant and ImmunoSEQ Analyzer, with V, D and J genes assigned per IMGT definitions. Clonality, which ranges from 0 to 1, was calculated as one minus the normalized Shannon entropy of productive rearrangement frequencies. Only overrepresented clonotypes making up at least 0.05% of the repertoire of each patient were included in the public clonotype analysis. Repertoires from more than ten age-matched healthy donors in immuneACCESS were used as clonality controls. Not all clones reach the TCRdb copy of this immuneACCESS table, which keeps in-frame sequences only. Checked studies attribute under half of the gap to unresolved V genes and leave the rest unexplained. The V and J calls and clone size are taken from that table; D and trimming were inferred from the DNA. The sample records approximately 67,000 clones, more than 70% of which are singletons. Jointly, the top ten make up roughly 8% of the sample.

The investigation overall reported the following: Sampling times were not matched between patients in sustained remission and patients whose disease was progressing, and lymph node repertoires were not examined. At ibrutinib response clonality went up, during sustained remission it held steady, and at progression it dropped back toward baseline. Baseline clonality was found to be higher than that of age-matched healthy donors and was strongly correlated with circulating CD8+ T-cell counts. Public clonotypes were rare and either shrank or stayed stable during treatment, and the rise in clonality at ibrutinib response reflected expansion of private clonotypes.

The time point label, read with the paper, signifies: progressive disease on ibrutinib. For TCR beta library preparation, approximately 2.2 micrograms of genomic DNA were isolated from cryopreserved PBMCs. Longitudinal blood samples from CLL patients on ibrutinib monotherapy underwent high-throughput TCR beta sequencing. The patients took part in an open-label, single-center phase 2 trial of ibrutinib monotherapy. From a lookup of the germline V gene, CDR1 and CDR2 are SQVTM and ANQGSEA. The CDR3 numbers 14 residues from cysteine through phenylalanine. Kept here is only the CDR3 DNA, which spans 42 bases and is read in frame from base 1. From V the trimming removes 6 bases and from J it removes 2 bases, while the gene matches leave 3 bases of the junction unaccounted for. A word on this clone: The clone's antigen remains unknown. One base away there is no much larger clone; base qualities are not given.

This sample comprised PBMCs, obtained at disease progression, from a patient treated with ibrutinib. This sequence was found in a human donor with chronic lymphocytic leukemia. The rearranged segments are TRBV29-1 and TRBJ2-1; 11 of the junction bases match TRBD2. The sequence in DNA is TGCAGCGTCCTACTAGCGGGAGCCTACAATGAGCAGTTCTTC. The encoded protein is CSVLLAGAYNEQFF.